Following are 3 T cell receptor beta chains from one sample sequenced in a study of control samples from healthy donors and cancer patients. Clones were sequenced by immunoSEQ multiplex PCR, and TCRdb holds only the in-frame ones, with some missing. The table shows over 150,000 clones, with around 94% occurring only once. The sample consisted of blood. Receptor source: a woman younger than 35 in good health.

This rearrangement joins TRBV7-2 to TRBJ2-3, with 7 positions matching TRBD1. Germline V gene data show CDR1 as SGHTA and CDR2 as FQGNSA. This CDR3 is built from 12 residues. After removal of 5 bases from V and 8 bases from J, the junction contained 4 bases not matched to a gene. The CDR3 nucleotides are TGTGCCAGCAGCAGGGACAGAAGTACGCAGTATTTT. This encodes CASSRDRSTQYF.

This sequence joins TRBV11-2 and TRBJ2-3; a possible D gene is TRBD2 (6 bases). The ends were cut back, 5 bases at V and 3 bases at J, with 18 bases in the middle. The CDR3 sequence is 16 residues long. CDR1 and CDR2 (germline): SGHAT, FQNNGV. CDR3 residues: CASSPPSGRGTDTQYF. The CDR3 region has the DNA TGTGCCAGCAGCCCCCCTTCCGGGAGAGGAACAGATACGCAGTATTTT.

This clone turned up a few times. The chain has TRBV19 and TRBJ1-4; no reliable D call. The CDR3 loop spans 14 amino acids. CDR1 LNHDA and CDR2 SQIVND come from the germline V gene (reference sequence). Trimming removed 6 bases at V and 0 bases at J, with 8 bases between. This chain's CDR3 is CASRPGATNEKLFF. CDR3 DNA sequence: TGTGCCAGTAGACCTGGTGCAACTAATGAAAAACTGTTTTTT.